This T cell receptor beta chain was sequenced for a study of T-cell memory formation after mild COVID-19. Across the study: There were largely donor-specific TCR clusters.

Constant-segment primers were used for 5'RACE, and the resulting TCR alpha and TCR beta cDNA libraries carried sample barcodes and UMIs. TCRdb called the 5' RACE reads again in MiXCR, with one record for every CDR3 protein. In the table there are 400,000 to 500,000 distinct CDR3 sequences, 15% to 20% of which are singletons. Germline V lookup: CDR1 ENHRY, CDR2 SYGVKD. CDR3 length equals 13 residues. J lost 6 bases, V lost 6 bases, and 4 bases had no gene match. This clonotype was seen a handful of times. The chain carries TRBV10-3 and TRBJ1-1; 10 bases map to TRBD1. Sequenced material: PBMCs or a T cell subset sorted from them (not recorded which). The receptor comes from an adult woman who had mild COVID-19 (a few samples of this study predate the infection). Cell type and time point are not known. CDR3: CAIRGTGEAEAFF. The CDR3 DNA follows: TGTGCCATCAGAGGGACAGGGGAGGCTGAAGCTTTCTTT.